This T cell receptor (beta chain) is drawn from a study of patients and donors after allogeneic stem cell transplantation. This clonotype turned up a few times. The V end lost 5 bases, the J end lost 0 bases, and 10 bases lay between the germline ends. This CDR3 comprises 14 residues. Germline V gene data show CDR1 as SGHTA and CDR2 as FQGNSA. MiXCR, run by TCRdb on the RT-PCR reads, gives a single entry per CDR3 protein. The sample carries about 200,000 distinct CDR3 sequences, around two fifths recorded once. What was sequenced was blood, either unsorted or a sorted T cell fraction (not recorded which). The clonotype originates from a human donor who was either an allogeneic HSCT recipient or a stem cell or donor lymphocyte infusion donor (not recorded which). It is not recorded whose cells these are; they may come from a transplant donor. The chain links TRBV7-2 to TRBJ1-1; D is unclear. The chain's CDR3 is CASSRNLMNTEAFF. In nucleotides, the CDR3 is TGTGCCAGCAGCCGTAACCTAATGAACACTGAAGCTTTCTTT.